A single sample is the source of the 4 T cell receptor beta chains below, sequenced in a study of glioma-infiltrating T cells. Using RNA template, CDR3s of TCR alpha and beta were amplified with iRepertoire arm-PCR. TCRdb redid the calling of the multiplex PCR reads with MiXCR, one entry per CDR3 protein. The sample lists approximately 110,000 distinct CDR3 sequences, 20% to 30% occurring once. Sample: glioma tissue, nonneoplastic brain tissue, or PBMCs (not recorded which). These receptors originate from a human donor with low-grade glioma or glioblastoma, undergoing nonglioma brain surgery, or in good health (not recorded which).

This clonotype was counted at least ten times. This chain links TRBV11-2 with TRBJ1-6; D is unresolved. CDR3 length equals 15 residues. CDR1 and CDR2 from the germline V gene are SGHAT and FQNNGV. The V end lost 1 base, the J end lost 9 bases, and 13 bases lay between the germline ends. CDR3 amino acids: CASSLASRRSSPLHF. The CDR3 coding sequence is TGTGCCAGCAGCTTAGCTTCGAGGAGGTCTTCACCCCTCCACTTT.

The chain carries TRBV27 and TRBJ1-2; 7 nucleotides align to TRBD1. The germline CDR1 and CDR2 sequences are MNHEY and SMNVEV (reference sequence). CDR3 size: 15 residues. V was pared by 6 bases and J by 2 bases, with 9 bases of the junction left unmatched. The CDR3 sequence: CASRLAGTENYGYTF. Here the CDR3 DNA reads TGTGCCAGCAGACTAGCCGGGACAGAGAACTATGGCTACACCTTC.

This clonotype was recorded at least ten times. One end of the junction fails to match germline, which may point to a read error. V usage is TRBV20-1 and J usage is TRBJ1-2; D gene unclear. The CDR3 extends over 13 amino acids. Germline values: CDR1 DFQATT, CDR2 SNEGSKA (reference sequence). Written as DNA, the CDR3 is TGCAGTGCTAGATCAGGAACGAACTTTGGCTACACCTTC. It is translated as CSARSGTNFGYTF.

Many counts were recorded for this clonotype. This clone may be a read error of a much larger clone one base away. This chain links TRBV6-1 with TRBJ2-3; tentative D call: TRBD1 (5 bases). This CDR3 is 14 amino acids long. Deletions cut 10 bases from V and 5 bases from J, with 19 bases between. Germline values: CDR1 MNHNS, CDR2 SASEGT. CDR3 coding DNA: TGTGCCACCCGGGCGCAGGGCGGTGAAGATACGCAGTATTTT. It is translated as CATRAQGGEDTQYF.